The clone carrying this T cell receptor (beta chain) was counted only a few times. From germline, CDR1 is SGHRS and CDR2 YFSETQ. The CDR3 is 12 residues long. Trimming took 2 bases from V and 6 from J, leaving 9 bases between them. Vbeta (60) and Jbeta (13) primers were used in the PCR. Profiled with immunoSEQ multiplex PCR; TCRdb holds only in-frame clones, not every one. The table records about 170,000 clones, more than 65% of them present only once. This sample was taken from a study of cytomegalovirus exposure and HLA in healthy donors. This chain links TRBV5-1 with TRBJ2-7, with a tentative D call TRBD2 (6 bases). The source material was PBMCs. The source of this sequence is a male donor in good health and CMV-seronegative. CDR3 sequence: CASSFEGGEQYF. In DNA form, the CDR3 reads TGCGCCAGCAGCTTTGAGGGAGGCGAGCAGTACTTC.